Each of the 17 T cell receptor beta chains below was sequenced from the same sample in a study of T cell responses to AZD1222 COVID-19 vaccine. Sequencing used immunoSEQ multiplex PCR; TCRdb keeps in-frame clones, though not all of them. The sample contains some 130,000 clones, 85% to 95% of which appear only once. Source: peripheral blood, taken on day 0 of AZD1222 vaccination. The source is an adult in good health.

The CDR3 here is CSASRDPGSPLHF. The CDR3 DNA reads TGCAGTGCTAGTCGCGACCCGGGGTCACCCCTCCACTTT. This chain joins TRBV20-1 and TRBJ1-6; D gene uncertain. Trimming removed 3 bases from V and 10 bases from J, with 13 bases in between. The CDR3 spans 13 residues. Per germline, CDR1 DFQATT and CDR2 SNEGSKA (reference sequence).

J is TRBJ1-2 and V is TRBV6-5; D may be TRBD1 (5 bases). The CDR3 sequence is 12 residues long. Germline V gives CDR1 MNHEY, CDR2 SVGAGI. V was cut by 4 bases and J by 5 bases, with 8 bases left in between. CDR3 coding DNA: TGTGCCAGCAGTTTTTGGGGGTATGGCTACACCTTC. Translating gives CASSFWGYGYTF.

The chain uses TRBV5-4 and TRBJ2-3; D not certain. Germline CDR1 reads SGHNT; CDR2 reads YYREEE (reference sequence). V was pared by 6 bases and J by 3 bases, with 14 bases between. The CDR3 length is 14 residues. CDR3 DNA: TGTGCCAGCAAGGCAGCCCGAACGACAGATACGCAGTATTTT. This translates into CASKAARTTDTQYF.

The V call is TRBV6-5, the J call TRBJ2-3; D may be TRBD2 (7 bases). This CDR3 comprises 13 residues. CDR1 is MNHEY and CDR2 is SVGAGI in the germline V gene. V was shortened by 7 bases and J by 7 bases, with 15 bases between the two germline ends. CDR3 sequence reads: CASNRGAGNTQYF. CDR3 DNA sequence: TGTGCCAGCAACCGGGGGGCAGGAAATACGCAGTATTTT.

The V call is TRBV19, the J call TRBJ2-7; the D gene could be TRBD1 or TRBD2 (5 bases each). Germline-derived CDR1 and CDR2 are LNHDA and SQIVND (reference sequence). This CDR3 has 12 residues. V lost 3 bases to trimming and J lost 3 bases, with 6 bases between them. The CDR3 nucleotides read TGTGCCAGTAGTATTGGGGGCTACGAGCAGTACTTC. Protein: CASSIGGYEQYF.

The rearrangement links TRBV11-2 to TRBJ2-7; 7 bases agree with TRBD1. Per the germline V gene, CDR1 is SGHAT and CDR2 is FQNNGV. The CDR3 covers 17 residues. V lost 4 bases, J lost 2 bases, and 14 bases stayed unmatched. CDR3 DNA sequence: TGTGCCAGCAGCTACACCTCCGGACAGGACATTGCCTACGAGCAGTACTTC. It encodes CASSYTSGQDIAYEQYF.

The chain recombines TRBV6-5 with TRBJ1-2; D is unclear. This CDR3 has 15 residues. Germline V CDR1 and CDR2: MNHEY, SVGAGI. Deletions cut 6 bases from V and 0 bases from J, with 14 bases between. This CDR3 is CASRNSRPANYGYTF. The CDR3, as DNA: TGTGCCAGCAGAAACTCCCGACCAGCTAACTATGGCTACACCTTC.

The genes are TRBV7-9 and TRBJ2-3; 7 nucleotides agree with TRBD2. Germline V gene lookup returns CDR1 SEHNR and CDR2 FQNEAQ (reference sequence). The CDR3 has 14 residues. V dropped 8 bases and J dropped 5; count of bases not matched to a gene: 10. CDR3 sequence reads: CASRSWGGEDTQYF. CDR3 in DNA: TGTGCCAGCCGCTCCTGGGGGGGTGAAGATACGCAGTATTTT. The entire variable domain, with the rest obtained from reference TRBV7-9 and TRBJ2-3, is as follows: DTGVSQNPRHKITKRGQNVTFRCDPISEHNRLYWYRQTLGQGPEFLTYFQNEAQLEKSRLLSDRFSAERPKGSFSTLEIQRTEQGDSAMYLCASRSWGGEDTQYFGPGTRLTVL.

V gene TRBV14 combines with J gene TRBJ2-7; TRBD2 is a possible D gene (6 bases). Germline values: CDR1 SGHDN, CDR2 FVKESK. Trimming pared 1 base from V and 4 bases from J, leaving 14 bases between. This CDR3 contains 15 residues. CDR3 protein: CASSQGATRFYEQYF. The CDR3, as DNA: TGTGCCAGCAGCCAAGGGGCGACTAGATTTTACGAGCAGTACTTC.

This clone has only one observation. The chain is built from TRBV28 and TRBJ1-1; D unclear. The CDR3 covers 13 residues. V lost 3 bases and J 11 bases, leaving 16 bases between the germline ends. In germline, CDR1 is MDHEN, CDR2 SYDVKM. CDR3 sequence reads: CASSFHVPANAFF. CDR3 sequence (DNA): TGTGCCAGCAGTTTCCATGTCCCTGCAAACGCTTTCTTT.

CDR3 coding DNA: TGTGCCAGCAGTTACTCACAGACCCAAGAGACCCAGTACTTC. Its protein product is CASSYSQTQETQYF. This chain joins TRBV6-5 and TRBJ2-5; D gene uncertain. Germline V gene lookup returns CDR1 MNHEY and CDR2 SVGAGI. This CDR3 comprises 14 residues. Trimming removed 0 bases at V and 1 base at J, with 6 bases between.

V and J are TRBV4-3 and TRBJ2-7, with a weak D call TRBD2 (7 bases). This CDR3 comprises 15 residues. The germline gives CDR1 LGHNA, CDR2 YSLEER. The germline V and J ends were trimmed by 4 bases and 4 bases, with 17 bases remaining between them. CDR3 in amino acids: CASSLGAAGQYEQYF. For the CDR3, the DNA is TGCGCCAGCAGCCTGGGGGCAGCGGGGCAGTACGAGCAGTACTTC.

This chain uses TRBV3-1 (or the pseudogene TRBV3-2) with TRBJ1-5, with a weak D call TRBD1 (5 bases). There are 17 residues in the CDR3. V lost 1 base to trimming and J lost 5 bases, with 18 bases between them. Germline CDR1 is LGHDT and CDR2 is YNNKEL (reference sequence). The CDR3 sequence: CASSQGVGGEPDQPQHF. Here the CDR3 DNA reads TGTGCCAGCAGCCAAGGGGTCGGAGGGGAGCCGGATCAGCCCCAGCATTTT.

The chain employs TRBV19 and TRBJ1-5, with D tentatively TRBD1 (5 bases). Germline assignment: CDR1 LNHDA and CDR2 SQIVND (reference sequence). This CDR3 region has 14 residues. The V end was cut by 4 bases, the J end by 3 bases, with 10 bases between. DNA of the CDR3: TGTGCCAGTAGTACACAAGGGGACAATCAGCCCCAGCATTTT. Its translation: CASSTQGDNQPQHF.

The chain recombines TRBV29-1 with TRBJ1-2; tentative D call: TRBD1 (6 bases). The CDR3 consists of 12 residues. Trimming left V 4 bases short and J 6 bases short, with 12 bases between. CDR1 is SQVTM, CDR2 ANQGSEA, per germline. CDR3 sequence (DNA): TGCAGCGTTGCGGGGGGCGTCGATGGCTACACCTTC. Residues: CSVAGGVDGYTF.

CDR3 nucleotides: TGTGCCAGCAGCCAAGGGGGCTGGAATCAGCCCCAGCATTTT. Protein: CASSQGGWNQPQHF. The rearrangement links TRBV3-1 (or the pseudogene TRBV3-2) to TRBJ1-5; the D gene is possibly TRBD1 (5 bases). CDR3 length: 14 residues. V lost 1 base, J lost 4 bases, and 8 bases lay in between. Germline V lookup: CDR1 LGHDT, CDR2 YNNKEL (reference sequence).

V and J are TRBV12-3 or TRBV12-4 and TRBJ2-5, with a tentative D call TRBD1 (6 bases). This CDR3 has 13 residues. Trimming removed 7 bases from V and 9 bases from J, with 18 bases in between. The CDR3 spells CASTPGATGSQYF. DNA of the CDR3: TGTGCCAGCACCCCAGGGGCCACTGGATCCCAGTACTTC.